The rows below give T cell receptor beta chains drawn from one sample of a study of shared clonotypes between healthy human individuals. Here immunoSEQ multiplex PCR was the method, and the copy in TCRdb shows in-frame clones only, minus some. The sample includes approximately 640,000 clones, 72% of them seen just once. Sequencing was performed on memory CD4+ T cells sorted from blood. These receptors came from a woman aged 25 to 45 in good health. Each CDR3 is given with its conserved first and last residue. D genes are given only for firm matches. Rows may omit the clone size; those that give it use once, few, many or a size class.

D gene: -
J gene: TRBJ1-2
V gene: TRBV19
clone size: -
CDR3 protein: CASSRDSHYGYTF
CDR3 DNA: TGTGCCAGTAGTAGAGACAGCCACTATGGCTACACCTTC

D gene: -
J gene: TRBJ1-5
V gene: TRBV19
clone size: -
CDR3 protein: CASSIGGYQPQHF
CDR3 DNA: TGTGCCAGTAGTATAGGCGGGTACCAGCCCCAGCATTTT

D gene: TRBD2
J gene: TRBJ2-5
V gene: TRBV5-1
clone size: -
CDR3 protein: CASSRLAGQETQYF
CDR3 DNA: TGCGCCAGCAGCCGGCTAGCGGGCCAAGAGACCCAGTACTTC

D gene: -
J gene: TRBJ2-2
V gene: TRBV10-1
clone size: -
CDR3 protein: CASSESGDTGELFF
CDR3 DNA: TGCGCCAGCAGTGAGTCGGGGGACACCGGGGAGCTGTTTTTT

D gene: -
J gene: TRBJ2-7
V gene: TRBV2
clone size: many
CDR3 protein: CASSPGTKEYF
CDR3 DNA: TGTGCCAGCAGTCCCGGGACAAAAGAGTACTTC

D gene: -
J gene: TRBJ1-5
V gene: TRBV2
clone size: -
CDR3 protein: CASSGLSNQPQHF
CDR3 DNA: TGTGCCAGCAGTGGACTCAGCAATCAGCCCCAGCATTTT

D gene: -
J gene: TRBJ2-7
V gene: TRBV19
clone size: once
CDR3 protein: CASSIKRHSSYEQYF
CDR3 DNA: TGTGCCAGTAGTATAAAACGGCACAGCTCCTACGAGCAGTACTTC

D gene: TRBD2
J gene: TRBJ2-7
V gene: TRBV6-5
clone size: -
CDR3 protein: CASSNLAGLPGEQYF
CDR3 DNA: TGTGCCAGCAGTAACCTAGCGGGGCTTCCGGGCGAGCAGTACTTC

D gene: TRBD2
J gene: TRBJ2-5
V gene: TRBV7-2
clone size: -
CDR3 protein: CASSPMGLAGQETQYF
CDR3 DNA: TGTGCCAGCAGCCCTATGGGACTAGCGGGTCAAGAGACCCAGTACTTC

D gene: TRBD1
J gene: TRBJ1-2
V gene: TRBV28
clone size: once
CDR3 protein: CASEDRIYGYTF
CDR3 DNA: TGTGCCAGCGAGGACAGGATCTATGGCTACACCTTC

D gene: -
J gene: TRBJ1-5
V gene: TRBV28
clone size: few
CDR3 protein: CASSGVDQPQHF
CDR3 DNA: TGTGCCAGCAGTGGGGTGGATCAGCCCCAGCATTTT

D gene: -
J gene: TRBJ2-5
V gene: TRBV5-1
clone size: -
CDR3 protein: CASSLTQPPETQYF
CDR3 DNA: TGCGCCAGCAGCCTCACACAGCCCCCGGAGACCCAGTACTTC

D gene: -
J gene: TRBJ2-5
V gene: TRBV7-9
clone size: -
CDR3 protein: CASSLEVSETQYF
CDR3 DNA: TGTGCCAGCAGCTTAGAAGTCTCAGAGACCCAGTACTTC

D gene: -
J gene: TRBJ1-1
V gene: TRBV28
clone size: -
CDR3 protein: CASRVRVLGEAFF
CDR3 DNA: TGTGCCAGCAGGGTCAGGGTCCTAGGGGAAGCTTTCTTT

D gene: TRBD1
J gene: TRBJ1-1
V gene: TRBV25-1
clone size: -
CDR3 protein: CASSPSRGNTEAFF
CDR3 DNA: TGTGCCAGCAGTCCATCCAGGGGGAATACTGAAGCTTTCTTT

D gene: -
J gene: TRBJ1-6
V gene: TRBV30
clone size: -
CDR3 protein: CAWSGQYNSPLHF
CDR3 DNA: TGTGCCTGGAGTGGCCAGTATAATTCACCCCTCCACTTT

D gene: TRBD2
J gene: TRBJ2-7
V gene: TRBV5-1
clone size: -
CDR3 protein: CASSGGGLAGRGYEQYF
CDR3 DNA: TGCGCCAGCAGCGGAGGAGGACTAGCGGGAAGAGGCTACGAGCAGTACTTC

D gene: -
J gene: TRBJ2-1
V gene: TRBV7-3
clone size: -
CDR3 protein: CASSLNVAGEQFF
CDR3 DNA: TGTGCCAGCAGCTTAAACGTGGCCGGGGAGCAGTTCTTC

D gene: -
J gene: TRBJ2-7
V gene: TRBV25-1
clone size: -
CDR3 protein: CASSGWGKSSYEQYF
CDR3 DNA: TGTGCCAGCAGTGGATGGGGGAAGAGCTCCTACGAGCAGTACTTC

D gene: -
J gene: TRBJ2-5
V gene: TRBV30
clone size: -
CDR3 protein: CAYERGAGETQYF
CDR3 DNA: TGTGCCTATGAAAGGGGAGCGGGAGAGACCCAGTACTTC

D gene: TRBD1
J gene: TRBJ1-3
V gene: TRBV25-1
clone size: -
CDR3 protein: CASGRTGGLGNTIYF
CDR3 DNA: TGTGCCAGCGGAAGGACAGGGGGTCTGGGAAACACCATATATTTT

D gene: TRBD2
J gene: TRBJ2-1
V gene: TRBV19
clone size: -
CDR3 protein: CASSSGTSGYNEQFF
CDR3 DNA: TGTGCCAGTAGTTCCGGGACTAGCGGGTACAATGAGCAGTTCTTC

D gene: -
J gene: TRBJ2-2
V gene: TRBV11-1
clone size: -
CDR3 protein: CASSLQGDTGELFF
CDR3 DNA: TGTGCCAGCAGCTTACAGGGTGACACCGGGGAGCTGTTTTTT

D gene: -
J gene: TRBJ2-7
V gene: TRBV6-1
clone size: -
CDR3 protein: CASSEADPAYEQYF
CDR3 DNA: TGTGCCAGCAGTGAAGCAGACCCGGCGTACGAGCAGTACTTC